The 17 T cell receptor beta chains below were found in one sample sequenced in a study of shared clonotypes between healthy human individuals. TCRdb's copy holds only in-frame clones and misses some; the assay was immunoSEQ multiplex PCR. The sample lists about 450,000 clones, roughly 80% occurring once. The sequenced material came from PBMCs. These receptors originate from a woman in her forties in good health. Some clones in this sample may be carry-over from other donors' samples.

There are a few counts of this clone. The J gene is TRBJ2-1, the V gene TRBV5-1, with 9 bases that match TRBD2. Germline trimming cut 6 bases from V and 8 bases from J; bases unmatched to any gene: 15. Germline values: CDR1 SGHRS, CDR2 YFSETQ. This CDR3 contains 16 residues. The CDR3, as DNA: TGCGCCAGCACCCTGGGAGCGGGAGGAGGGGTCGATGAGCAGTTCTTC. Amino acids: CASTLGAGGGVDEQFF.

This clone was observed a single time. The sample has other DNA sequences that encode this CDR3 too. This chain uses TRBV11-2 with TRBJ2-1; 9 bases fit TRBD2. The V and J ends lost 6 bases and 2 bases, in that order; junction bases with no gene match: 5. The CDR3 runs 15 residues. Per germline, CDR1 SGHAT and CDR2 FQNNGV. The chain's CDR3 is CASSSSSGAYNEQFF. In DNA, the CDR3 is TGTGCCAGCAGTTCATCTAGCGGGGCCTACAATGAGCAGTTCTTC.

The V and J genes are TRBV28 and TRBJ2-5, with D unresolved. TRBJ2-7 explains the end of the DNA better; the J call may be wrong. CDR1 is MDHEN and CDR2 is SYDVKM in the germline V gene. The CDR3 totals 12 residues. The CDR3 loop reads CARKVWGAEQYF. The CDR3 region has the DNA TGTGCCCGGAAGGTCTGGGGTGCCGAGCAGTACTTC.

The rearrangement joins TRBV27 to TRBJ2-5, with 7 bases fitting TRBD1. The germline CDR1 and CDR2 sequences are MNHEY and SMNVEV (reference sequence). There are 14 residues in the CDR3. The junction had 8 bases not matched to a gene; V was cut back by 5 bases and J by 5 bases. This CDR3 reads CASSRGQRTETQYF. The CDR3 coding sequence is TGTGCCAGCAGTCGGGGACAGAGGACGGAGACCCAGTACTTC.

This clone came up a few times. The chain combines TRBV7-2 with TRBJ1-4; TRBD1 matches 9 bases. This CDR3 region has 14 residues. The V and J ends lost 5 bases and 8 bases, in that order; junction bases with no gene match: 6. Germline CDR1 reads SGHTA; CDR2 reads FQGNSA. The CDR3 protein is CASSLTGGMEKLFF. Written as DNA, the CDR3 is TGTGCCAGCAGCCTGACAGGGGGTATGGAAAAACTGTTTTTT.

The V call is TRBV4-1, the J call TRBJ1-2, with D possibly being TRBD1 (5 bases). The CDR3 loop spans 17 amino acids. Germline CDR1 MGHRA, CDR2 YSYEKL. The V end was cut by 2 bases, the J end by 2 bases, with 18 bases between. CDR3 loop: CASSQRQGPTLNYGYTF. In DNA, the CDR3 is TGCGCCAGCAGCCAACGGCAGGGCCCTACCCTGAACTATGGCTACACCTTC.

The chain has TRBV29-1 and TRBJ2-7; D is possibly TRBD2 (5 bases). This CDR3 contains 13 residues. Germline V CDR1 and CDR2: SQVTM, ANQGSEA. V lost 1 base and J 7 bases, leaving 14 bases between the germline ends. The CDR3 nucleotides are TGCAGCGTTGAAGGTGGGAGTTTGGGTGAGCAGTACTTC. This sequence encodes CSVEGGSLGEQYF.

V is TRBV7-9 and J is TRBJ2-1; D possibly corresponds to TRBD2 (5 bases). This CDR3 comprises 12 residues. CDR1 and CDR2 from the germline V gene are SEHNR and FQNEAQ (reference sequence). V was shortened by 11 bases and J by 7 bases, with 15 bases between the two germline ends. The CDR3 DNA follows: TGTGCCGATGTGGGAGTCGGGAATGAGCAGTTCTTC. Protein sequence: CADVGVGNEQFF.

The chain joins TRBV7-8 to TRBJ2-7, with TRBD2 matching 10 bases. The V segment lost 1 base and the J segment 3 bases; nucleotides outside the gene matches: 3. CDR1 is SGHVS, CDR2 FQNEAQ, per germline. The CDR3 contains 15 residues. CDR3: CASSLVASGSYEQYF. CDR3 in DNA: TGTGCCAGCAGCTTAGTGGCTAGCGGGAGCTACGAGCAGTACTTC.

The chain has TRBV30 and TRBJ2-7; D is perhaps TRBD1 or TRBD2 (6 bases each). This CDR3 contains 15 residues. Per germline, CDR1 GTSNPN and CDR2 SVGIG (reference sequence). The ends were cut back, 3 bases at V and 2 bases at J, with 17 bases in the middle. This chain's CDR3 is CAWRRDNYRPYEQYF. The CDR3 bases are TGTGCCTGGAGGCGGGACAACTATCGCCCCTACGAGCAGTACTTC.

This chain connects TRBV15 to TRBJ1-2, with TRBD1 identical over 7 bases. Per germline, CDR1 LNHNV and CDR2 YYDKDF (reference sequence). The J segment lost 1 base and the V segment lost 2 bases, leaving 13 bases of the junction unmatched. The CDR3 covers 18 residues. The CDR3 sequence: CATSRLAPRGTVNYGYTF. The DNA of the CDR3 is TGTGCCACCAGCAGATTAGCCCCTAGGGGGACAGTTAACTATGGCTACACCTTC.

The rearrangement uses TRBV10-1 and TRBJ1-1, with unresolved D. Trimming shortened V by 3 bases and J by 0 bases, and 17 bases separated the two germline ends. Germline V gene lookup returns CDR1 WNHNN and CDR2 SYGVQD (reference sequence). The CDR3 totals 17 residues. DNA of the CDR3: TGCGCCAGCAGTGATGGTGGAGTAGGCTCTTTGAACACTGAAGCTTTCTTT. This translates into CASSDGGVGSLNTEAFF.

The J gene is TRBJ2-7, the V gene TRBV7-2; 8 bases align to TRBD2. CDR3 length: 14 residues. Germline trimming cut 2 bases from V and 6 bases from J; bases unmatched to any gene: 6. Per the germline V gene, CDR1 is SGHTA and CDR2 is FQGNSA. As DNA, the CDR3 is TGTGCCAGCAGCTTATTTTCGGGAGGGAGCGAGCAGTACTTC. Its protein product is CASSLFSGGSEQYF.

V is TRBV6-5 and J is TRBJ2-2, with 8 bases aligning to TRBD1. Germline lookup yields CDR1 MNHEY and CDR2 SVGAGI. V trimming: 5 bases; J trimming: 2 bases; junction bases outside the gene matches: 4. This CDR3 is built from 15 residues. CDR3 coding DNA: TGTGCCAGCAGTCGGACAGGGTTTAACACCGGGGAGCTGTTTTTT. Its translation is CASSRTGFNTGELFF.

The CDR3 loop is CASSVRLQETQYF. The DNA of the CDR3 is TGTGCCAGCAGCGTAAGGCTCCAAGAGACCCAGTACTTC. J is TRBJ2-5 and V is TRBV11-2; D remains ambiguous. V lost 5 bases to trimming and J lost 1 base, with 8 bases between them. CDR3 size: 13 residues. Germline-derived CDR1 and CDR2 are SGHAT and FQNNGV. The variable domain in full, completed from reference TRBV11-2 and TRBJ2-5, reads EAGVAQSPRYKIIEKRQSVAFWCNPISGHATLYWYQQILGQGPKLLIQFQNNGVVDDSQLPKDRFSAERLKGVDSTLKIQPAKLEDSAVYLCASSVRLQETQYFGPGTRLLVL.

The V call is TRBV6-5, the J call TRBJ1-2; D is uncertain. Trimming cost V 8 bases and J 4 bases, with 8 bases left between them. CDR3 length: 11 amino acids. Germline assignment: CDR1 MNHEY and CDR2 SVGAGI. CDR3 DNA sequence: TGTGCCAGCGGGGAAGGCTATGGCTACACCTTC. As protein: CASGEGYGYTF.

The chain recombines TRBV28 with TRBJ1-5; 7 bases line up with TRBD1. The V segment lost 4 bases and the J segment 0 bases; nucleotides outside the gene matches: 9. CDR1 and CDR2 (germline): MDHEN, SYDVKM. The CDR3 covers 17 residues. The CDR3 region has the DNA TGTGCCAGCAGTTCCCTCCGGACAGGAGATAGCAATCAGCCCCAGCATTTT. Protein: CASSSLRTGDSNQPQHF.